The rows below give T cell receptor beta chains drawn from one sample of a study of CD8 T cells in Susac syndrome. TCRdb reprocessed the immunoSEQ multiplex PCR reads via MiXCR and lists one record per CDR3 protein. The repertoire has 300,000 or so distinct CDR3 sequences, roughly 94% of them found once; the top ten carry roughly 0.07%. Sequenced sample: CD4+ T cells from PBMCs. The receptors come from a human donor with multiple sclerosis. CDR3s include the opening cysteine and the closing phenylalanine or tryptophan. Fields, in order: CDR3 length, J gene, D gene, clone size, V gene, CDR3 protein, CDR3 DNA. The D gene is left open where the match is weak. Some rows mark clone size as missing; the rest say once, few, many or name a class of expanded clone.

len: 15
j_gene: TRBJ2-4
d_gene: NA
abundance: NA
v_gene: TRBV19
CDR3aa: CASSTGGQPGVIQYF
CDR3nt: TGTGCCAGTAGTACCGGTGGACAGCCAGGGGTCATTCAGTACTTC

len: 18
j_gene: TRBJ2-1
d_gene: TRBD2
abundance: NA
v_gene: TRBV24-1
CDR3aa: CAPLEGTSGRGVYNEQFF
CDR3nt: TGTGCCCCCCTAGAGGGGACTAGCGGGAGGGGGGTCTACAATGAGCAGTTCTTC

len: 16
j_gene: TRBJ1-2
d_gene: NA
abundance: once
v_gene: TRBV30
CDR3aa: CAWTLGDFFANYGYTF
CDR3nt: TGTGCCTGGACATTAGGGGATTTTTTCGCTAACTATGGCTACACCTTC

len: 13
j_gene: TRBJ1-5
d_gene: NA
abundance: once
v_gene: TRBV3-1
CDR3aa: CASSRGAAQPQHF
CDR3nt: TGTGCCAGCAGCCGGGGGGCAGCTCAGCCCCAGCATTTT

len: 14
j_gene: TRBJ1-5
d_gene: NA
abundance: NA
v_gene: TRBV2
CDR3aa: CASRAGRTGQPQHF
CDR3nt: TGTGCCAGCAGGGCCGGCAGGACGGGTCAGCCCCAGCATTTT

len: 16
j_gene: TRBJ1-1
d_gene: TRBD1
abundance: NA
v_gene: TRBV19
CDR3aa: CASSPILQTGDTEAFF
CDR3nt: TGTGCCAGTAGTCCCATACTTCAAACAGGGGACACTGAAGCTTTCTTT

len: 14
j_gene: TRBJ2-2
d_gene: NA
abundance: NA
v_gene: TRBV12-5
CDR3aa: CASEWDLNTGELFF
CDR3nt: TGTGCTAGTGAATGGGACCTTAACACCGGGGAGCTGTTTTTT

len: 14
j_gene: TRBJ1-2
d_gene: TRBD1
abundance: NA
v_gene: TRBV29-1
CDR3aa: CSVPPGQGLIGYTF
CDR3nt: TGCAGCGTGCCCCCGGGACAGGGTTTGATCGGCTACACCTTC

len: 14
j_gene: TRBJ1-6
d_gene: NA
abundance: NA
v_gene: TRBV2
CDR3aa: CASSEGGENSPLHF
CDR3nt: TGTGCCAGCAGTGAGGGCGGGGAAAATTCACCCCTCCACTTT

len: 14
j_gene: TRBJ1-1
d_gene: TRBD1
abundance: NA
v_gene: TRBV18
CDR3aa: CASSPRDRGNEAFF
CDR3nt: TGTGCCAGCTCACCCAGGGACAGGGGGAATGAAGCTTTCTTT

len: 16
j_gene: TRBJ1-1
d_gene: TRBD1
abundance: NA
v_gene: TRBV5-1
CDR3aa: CASRTGQGRMNTEAFF
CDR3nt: TGCGCCAGCAGGACGGGACAGGGTAGAATGAACACTGAAGCTTTCTTT

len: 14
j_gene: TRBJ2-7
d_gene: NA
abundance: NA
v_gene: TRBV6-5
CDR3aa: CASSRQAGPYEQYF
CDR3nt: TGTGCCAGCAGCCGCCAGGCAGGGCCCTACGAGCAGTACTTC

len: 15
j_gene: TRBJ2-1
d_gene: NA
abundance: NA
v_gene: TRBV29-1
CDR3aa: CSVEDGPTTYNEQFF
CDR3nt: TGCAGCGTTGAAGACGGACCCACAACCTACAATGAGCAGTTCTTC

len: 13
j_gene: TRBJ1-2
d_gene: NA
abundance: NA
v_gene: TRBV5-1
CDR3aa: CASSLDKNYGYTF
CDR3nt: TGCGCCAGCAGCTTGGACAAGAACTATGGCTACACCTTC

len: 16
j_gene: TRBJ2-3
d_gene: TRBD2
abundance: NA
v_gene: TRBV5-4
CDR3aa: CASSLDLAVRTDTQYF
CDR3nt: TGTGCCAGCAGTTTGGATCTAGCGGTACGCACAGATACGCAGTATTTT

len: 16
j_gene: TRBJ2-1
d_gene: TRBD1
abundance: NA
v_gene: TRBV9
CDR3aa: CASSPGQGNSYNEQFF
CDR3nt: TGTGCCAGCAGCCCGGGACAGGGCAACTCCTACAATGAGCAGTTCTTC

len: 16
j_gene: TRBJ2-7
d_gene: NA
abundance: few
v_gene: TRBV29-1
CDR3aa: CSLRRAQRLSSYEQYF
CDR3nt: TGCAGCCTCCGAAGGGCCCAGCGACTTAGCTCCTACGAGCAGTACTTC

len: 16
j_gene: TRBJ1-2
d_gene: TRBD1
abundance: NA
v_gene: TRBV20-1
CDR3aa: CSASATGGDRLGGYTF
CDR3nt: TGCAGTGCTAGCGCGACAGGGGGCGACCGTTTGGGTGGCTACACCTTC

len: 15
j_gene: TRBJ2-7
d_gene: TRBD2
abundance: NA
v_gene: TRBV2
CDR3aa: CASRWLAGNSYEQYF
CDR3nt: TGTGCCAGCAGGTGGCTAGCGGGAAACTCCTACGAGCAGTACTTC

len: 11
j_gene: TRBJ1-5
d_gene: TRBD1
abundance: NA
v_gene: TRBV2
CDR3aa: CASSQTGRFHF
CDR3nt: TGTGCCAGCAGCCAGACAGGGAGGTTCCATTTT

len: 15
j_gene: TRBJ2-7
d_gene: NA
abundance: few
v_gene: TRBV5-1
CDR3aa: CASSLEGSDIYEQYF
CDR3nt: TGCGCCAGCAGCTTGGAGGGGTCCGATATTTACGAGCAGTACTTC

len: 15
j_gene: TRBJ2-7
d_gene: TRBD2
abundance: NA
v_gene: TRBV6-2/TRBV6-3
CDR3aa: CASLLGVAGGYEQYF
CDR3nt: TGTGCCAGCCTCCTTGGGGTAGCGGGAGGCTACGAGCAGTACTTC

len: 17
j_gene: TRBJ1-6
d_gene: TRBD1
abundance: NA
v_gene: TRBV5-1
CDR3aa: CASSQTIPGQLNSPLHF
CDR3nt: TGCGCCAGCAGCCAAACTATCCCGGGACAGCTAAATTCACCCCTCCACTTT

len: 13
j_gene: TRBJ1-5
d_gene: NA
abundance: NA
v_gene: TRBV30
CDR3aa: CAWSVHGEQPQHF
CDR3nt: TGTGCCTGGAGTGTACATGGGGAACAGCCCCAGCATTTT

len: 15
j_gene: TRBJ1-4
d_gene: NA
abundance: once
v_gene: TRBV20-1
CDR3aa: CSARGDGRGNEKLFF
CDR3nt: TGCAGTGCTAGAGGTGACGGAAGGGGGAATGAAAAACTGTTTTTT

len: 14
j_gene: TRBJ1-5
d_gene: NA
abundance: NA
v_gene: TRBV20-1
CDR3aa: CSAVSRTDVSPQHF
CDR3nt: TGCAGTGCTGTCTCGCGGACAGACGTCTCACCCCAGCATTTT

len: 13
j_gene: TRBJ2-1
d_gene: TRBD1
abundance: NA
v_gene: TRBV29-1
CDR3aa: CSADRGLYNEQFF
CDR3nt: TGCAGCGCCGACAGGGGGCTCTACAATGAGCAGTTCTTC